One and the same sample provided the 22 T cell receptor beta chains below, sequenced in a study of siplizumab effects on memory and regulatory T cells. The protocol was immunoSEQ multiplex PCR, while the TCRdb copy is restricted to in-frame clones and leaves out a portion. The sample has around 100,000 clones, approximately 91% seen once. Sequenced: CD4+ T cells sorted from blood. These receptors were collected from a human donor in good health. Some clones in this sample may be carry-over from other donors' samples.

The chain couples TRBV19 to TRBJ2-7, with 11 bases matching TRBD2. CDR1 LNHDA and CDR2 SQIVND come from the germline V gene (reference sequence). Trimming at V came to 4 bases and at J to 2 bases, leaving 10 bases not matched to a gene. The CDR3 is made up of 17 amino acids. The CDR3 DNA reads as TGTGCCAGTAGTACACGAATACTAGCGGGAGCTCCCTACGAGCAGTACTTC. Its translation is CASSTRILAGAPYEQYF.

CDR3 nucleotides: TGCGCCAGCAGCTTCACCGGGACTAGCGGGAGCGGGGGCACAGATACGCAGTATTTT. This translates into CASSFTGTSGSGGTDTQYF. V usage is TRBV5-1 and J usage is TRBJ2-3; 14 bases align to TRBD2. Trimming removed 2 bases from V and 1 base from J; junction bases left unmatched: 9. The CDR3 length is 19 residues. CDR1 is SGHRS, CDR2 YFSETQ, per germline.

This chain joins TRBV27 and TRBJ2-5; TRBD2 matches 8 bases. Looked up from germline, CDR1 is MNHEY and CDR2 is SMNVEV (reference sequence). V was clipped by 5 bases and J by 4 bases; unmatched bases: 12. This CDR3 is 16 amino acids long. This chain's CDR3 is CASSPSSLAGTETQYF. The CDR3 DNA reads as TGTGCCAGCAGTCCATCCTCCCTAGCGGGTACAGAGACCCAGTACTTC.

The V call is TRBV7-9, the J call TRBJ1-1; D ambiguous. V lost 1 base and J 0 bases, leaving 6 bases between the germline ends. This CDR3 comprises 14 residues. Germline CDR1 is SEHNR and CDR2 is FQNEAQ (reference sequence). The CDR3 bases are TGTGCCAGCAGCTTAGGGGGAATGAACACTGAAGCTTTCTTT. Translated: CASSLGGMNTEAFF. The full variable domain, completed using reference TRBV7-9 and TRBJ1-1, is DTGVSQNPRHKITKRGQNVTFRCDPISEHNRLYWYRQTLGQGPEFLTYFQNEAQLEKSRLLSDRFSAERPKGSFSTLEIQRTEQGDSAMYLCASSLGGMNTEAFFGQGTRLTVV.

The V and J genes are TRBV19 and TRBJ2-3; possibly TRBD1 or TRBD2 for D (5 bases each). Germline V gene data show CDR1 as LNHDA and CDR2 as SQIVND (reference sequence). Trimming pared 7 bases from V and 1 base from J, leaving 12 bases between. The CDR3 has 14 amino acids. The CDR3 is CASNRDGGTDTQYF. The CDR3 region has the DNA TGTGCCAGTAACCGGGACGGCGGCACAGATACGCAGTATTTT.

With regard to this clone: The junction and the germline gene differ at one end; a read error may be behind it. The chain joins TRBV27 to TRBJ2-2; 9 bases are shared with TRBD1. There are 15 residues in the CDR3. Germline CDR1 is MNHEY and CDR2 is SMNVEV (reference sequence). CDR3 in DNA: TGTGCCAGCAGTTCCAGGACAGGGGAGCACCGGGGAGCTGTTTTT. Protein sequence: CASSSRTGEHRGAVF.

This clone was observed once. J is TRBJ1-5 and V is TRBV5-5, with TRBD1 as a possible D gene (5 bases). This CDR3 has 14 residues. Germline assignment: CDR1 SGHKS and CDR2 YYEKEE (reference sequence). Between the trimmed V and J ends, which lost 2 bases and 1 base, there was a span of 7 bases. The DNA of the CDR3 is TGTGCCAGCAGCTTACGGGACAGCAATCAGCCCCAGCATTTT. It translates to CASSLRDSNQPQHF.

The chain uses TRBV29-1 and TRBJ1-1, with D possibly TRBD1 on 6 matching bases. In germline, CDR1 is SQVTM, CDR2 ANQGSEA. V was shortened by 6 bases and J by 0 bases, with 11 bases between the two germline ends. CDR3 length: 13 amino acids. As DNA, the CDR3 is TGCAGCGTGGCTACAGGGATGAACACTGAAGCTTTCTTT. Encoded protein: CSVATGMNTEAFF.

The CDR3 is CASSELLGGPGLESEQYF. DNA of the CDR3: TGTGCCAGCAGTGAACTACTTGGGGGACCGGGACTAGAAAGCGAGCAGTACTTC. The chain combines TRBV25-1 with TRBJ2-7; 8 bases fit TRBD2. CDR3 size: 18 residues. Trimming took 2 bases from V and 6 from J; bases not matched to a gene: 18. CDR1 and CDR2 (germline): MGHDK, SYGVNS.

This clone was recorded only once. The chain uses TRBV19 and TRBJ2-1; D remains ambiguous. Looked up from germline, CDR1 is LNHDA and CDR2 is SQIVND (reference sequence). V lost 5 bases to trimming and J lost 4 bases, with 9 bases between them. The length of the CDR3 is 13 residues. This chain's CDR3 is CASSVGRYNEQFF. The CDR3, as DNA: TGTGCCAGTAGTGTCGGCAGATACAATGAGCAGTTCTTC.

The chain carries TRBV28 and TRBJ1-2; D unclear. The CDR3 contains 14 residues. Trimming took off 3 bases at V and 0 bases at J, with 8 bases between the two ends. Germline V CDR1 and CDR2: MDHEN, SYDVKM. CDR3 coding DNA: TGTGCCAGCAGTTTGGCGGTTTCTAACTATGGCTACACCTTC. It codes for CASSLAVSNYGYTF.

The chain combines TRBV6-6 with TRBJ1-2; TRBD1 agrees at 7 bases. After removal of 5 bases from V and 7 bases from J, the junction contained 13 bases not matched to a gene. The germline V gene has CDR1 MNHNY and CDR2 SVGAGI (reference sequence). The CDR3 is made up of 15 amino acids. As DNA, the CDR3 is TGTGCCAGCAGTACTAACGACAGGGACGGAGGTGGCTACACCTTC. This gives the protein CASSTNDRDGGGYTF.

The rearrangement uses TRBV6-5 and TRBJ2-3, with 11 nucleotides matching TRBD2. The CDR3 is 15 amino acids. Trimming removed 8 bases from V and 2 bases from J; junction bases left unmatched: 6. Germline V gene data show CDR1 as MNHEY and CDR2 as SVGAGI. CDR3 loop: CASRIAGGYTDTQYF. DNA of the CDR3: TGTGCCAGCCGAATAGCGGGAGGGTACACAGATACGCAGTATTTT.

The gene calls are TRBV28 and TRBJ1-1; D is undetermined. With 5 bases removed from V and 1 base from J, the gap between germline ends came to 8 bases. Per the germline V gene, CDR1 is MDHEN and CDR2 is SYDVKM. This CDR3 contains 13 residues. In nucleotides, the CDR3 is TGTGCCAGCAGTGTTGACGGGAACACTGAAGCTTTCTTT. It yields the protein CASSVDGNTEAFF.

A remark on this clone: Other DNA sequences in the same sample also yield this CDR3. The chain recombines TRBV7-9 with TRBJ1-2, with a possible D match to TRBD1 (5 bases). This CDR3 has 15 amino acids. V was cut by 1 base and J by 0 bases, with 9 bases left in between. The germline gives CDR1 SEHNR, CDR2 FQNEAQ (reference sequence). The CDR3 sequence: CASSLGQGANYGYTF. DNA for the CDR3: TGTGCCAGCAGCTTAGGGCAGGGAGCTAACTATGGCTACACCTTC.

This sequence joins TRBV7-6 and TRBJ2-5; D is unclear. Germline-derived CDR1 and CDR2 are SGHVS and FNYEAQ. V lost 1 base and J lost 2, with 8 bases in between. The CDR3 is made up of 14 amino acids. The CDR3 DNA is TGTGCCAGCAGCTTAGATTGGGGTCAAGAGACCCAGTACTTC. Its protein is CASSLDWGQETQYF.

J is TRBJ2-5 and V is TRBV9; 9 bases map to TRBD2. Germline loops: CDR1 SGDLS, CDR2 YYNGEE. This CDR3 has 15 amino acids. With 3 bases clipped from V and 5 bases from J, the junction kept 8 bases outside the gene matches. DNA for the CDR3: TGTGCCAGCAGCGCCCGGGGACTAGCTGTGGAGACCCAGTACTTC. Residues: CASSARGLAVETQYF. Full variable domain (missing parts from reference TRBV9 and TRBJ2-5): DSGVTQTPKHLITATGQRVTLRCSPRSGDLSVYWYQQSLDQGLQFLIQYYNGEERAKGNILERFSAQQFPDLHSELNLSSLELGDSALYFCASSARGLAVETQYFGPGTRLLVL.

The chain recombines TRBV2 with TRBJ1-4; TRBD1 might be the D (6 bases). Trimming took 7 bases from V and 8 from J, leaving 20 bases between them. Germline CDR1 is SNHLY and CDR2 is FYNNEI. The length of the CDR3 is 15 residues. This CDR3 is CASMGRGGVGEKLFF. The CDR3 nucleotides read TGTGCCAGCATGGGCAGGGGAGGTGTAGGAGAAAAACTGTTTTTT.

This clone has a single count. This sequence joins TRBV5-1 and TRBJ2-7, with unresolved D. This CDR3 spans 15 amino acids. From germline, CDR1 is SGHRS and CDR2 YFSETQ. Trimming took 4 bases from V and 0 from J, leaving 14 bases between them. CDR3 DNA sequence: TGCGCCAGCAGCCCAGAGGTCAGGCGCTCCTACGAGCAGTACTTC. Its protein product is CASSPEVRRSYEQYF.

This chain joins TRBV5-5 and TRBJ1-2, with D possibly being TRBD1 (5 bases). The CDR3 is 13 amino acids. The ends were cut back, 0 bases at V and 8 bases at J, with 11 bases in the middle. Germline-derived CDR1 and CDR2 are SGHKS and YYEKEE (reference sequence). CDR3 region: CASSLEWGSGYTF. The CDR3, as DNA: TGTGCCAGCAGCTTGGAATGGGGGAGCGGCTACACCTTC.

This sequence joins TRBV5-4 and TRBJ1-2, with 10 bases that match TRBD1. Germline CDR1 SGHNT, CDR2 YYREEE (reference sequence). CDR3 size: 15 residues. The trim removed 1 base at V and 7 bases at J, leaving 7 bases unmatched. CDR3 region: CASSLIGTGDSGYTF. The CDR3 DNA reads as TGTGCCAGCAGCTTGATCGGGACAGGGGACTCTGGCTACACCTTC.

V usage is TRBV23-1 and J usage is TRBJ1-2, with D unclear. TRBV23-1 is annotated as an ORF whose role is uncertain. This CDR3 is 15 amino acids long. The V end lost 1 base, the J end lost 4 bases, and 13 bases lay between the germline ends. CDR3 nucleotides: TGCGCCAGCAGTCAATTATCAGGCGTCGGCTATGGCTACACCTTC. This sequence encodes CASSQLSGVGYGYTF.